Described below is a single TCR beta chain sequence and its context. The data derive from a study of T cell changes during pregnancy in multiple sclerosis. The CDR3 has 12 amino acids. With 11 bases removed from V and 9 bases from J, the gap between germline ends came to 14 bases. The V gene's germline CDR1 is MRHNA and CDR2 SNTAGT. TCRdb's copy holds only in-frame clones and misses some; the assay was immunoSEQ multiplex PCR. The profile covers 9,500 to 15,000 clones, with about 88% appearing a single time and roughly 14% taken by the ten largest. The chain recombines TRBV6-4 with TRBJ1-6, with a weak D call TRBD1 (6 bases). The source was CD8+ T cells from peripheral blood mononuclear cells, collected in the second trimester of pregnancy. The sequence came from a female donor in good health, enrolled as a control in a pregnancy study. The CDR3 DNA reads TGTGCCGTCCACAGGGCCGGTTCACCCCTCCACTTT. Encoded protein: CAVHRAGSPLHF.